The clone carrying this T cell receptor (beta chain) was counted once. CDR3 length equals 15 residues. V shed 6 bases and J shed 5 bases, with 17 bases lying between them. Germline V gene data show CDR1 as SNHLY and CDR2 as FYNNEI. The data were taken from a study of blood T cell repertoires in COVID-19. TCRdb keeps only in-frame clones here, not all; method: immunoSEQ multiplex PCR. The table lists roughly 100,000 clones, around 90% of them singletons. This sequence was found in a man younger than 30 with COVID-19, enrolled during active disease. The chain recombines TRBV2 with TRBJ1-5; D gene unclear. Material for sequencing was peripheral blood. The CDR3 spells CASSRLLSEDQPQHF. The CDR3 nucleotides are TGTGCCAGCAGCCGACTACTCTCGGAGGATCAGCCCCAGCATTTT.